This T cell receptor (beta chain) was recovered during a study of cytomegalovirus exposure and HLA in healthy donors. This CDR3 has 13 residues. Germline V lookup: CDR1 SGHTA, CDR2 FQGNSA. Trimming cost V 5 bases and J 4 bases; bases outside gene matches: 4. This clone has a single count. The antigen remains undetermined. General study findings and limits: Productive rates of about 87% or about 30% were seen for most TCR beta V segments in an earlier analysis. The authors later linked a missense DCLRE1C variant to TCR beta V- and J-gene trimming. Rates of TCR association differed by HLA locus in a later analysis, with DRB1 highest and HLA-C lowest.

Amplification used 60 Vbeta primers and 13 Jbeta primers. Some clones are missing from TCRdb's copy, which holds only in-frame ones; the method was immunoSEQ multiplex PCR. The profile shows under 200,000 clones, around 75% of them singletons. Source material: PBMCs. The receptor's source is a male donor in good health and CMV-seronegative. The chain uses TRBV7-2 and TRBJ2-7; 8 bases map to TRBD1. CDR3 amino acids: CASSRDRQYEQYF. The CDR3 DNA is TGTGCCAGCAGCCGGGACAGGCAATACGAGCAGTACTTC.